This record covers a single T cell receptor beta chain. Using immunoSEQ multiplex PCR, the repertoire was profiled, and TCRdb retains in-frame clones only, with some absent. The sample has around 65,000 clones; around 90% are singletons. These data are taken from a study of OX40 agonist ivuxolimab in advanced cancers. This CDR3 spans 15 amino acids. CDR1 MGHRA and CDR2 YSYEKL come from the germline V gene. The sample consisted of CD4+ or CD8+ T cells sorted from blood, taken in a trial of the OX40 agonist ivuxolimab. This chain joins TRBV4-1 and TRBJ2-5, with D tentatively TRBD1 (5 bases). The end of the DNA is better explained by TRBJ2-7, so the J call may be wrong. The TCR was taken from an adult with an advanced solid tumor such as melanoma, head and neck, liver or kidney cancer. CDR3 nucleotide sequence: TGCGCCAGCAGCCAAGATAGGGGCGCAGCCTACGAGCAGTACTTC. It encodes CASSQDRGAAYEQYF.